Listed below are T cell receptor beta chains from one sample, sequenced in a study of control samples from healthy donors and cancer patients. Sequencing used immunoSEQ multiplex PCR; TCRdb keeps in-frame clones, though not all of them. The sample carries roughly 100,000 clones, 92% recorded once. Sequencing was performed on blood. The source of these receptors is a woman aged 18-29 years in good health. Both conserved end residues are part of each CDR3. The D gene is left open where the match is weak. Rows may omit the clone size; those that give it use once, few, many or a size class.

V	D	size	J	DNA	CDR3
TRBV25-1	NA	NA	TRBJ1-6	TGTGCCAGCAGTGAATATGGTGGGACGGCGAATTCACCCCTCCACTTT	CASSEYGGTANSPLHF
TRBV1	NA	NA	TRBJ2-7	TGCACCAGCAGCCAAGTGGGCCTAGGGGGCTACGAGCAGTACTTC	CTSSQVGLGGYEQYF
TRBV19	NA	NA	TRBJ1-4	TGTGCCAGTAGTATATTAGGAGGACTTAATGAAAAACTGTTTTTT	CASSILGGLNEKLFF
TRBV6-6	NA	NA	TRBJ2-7	TGTGCCAGCAGCCTACTCCGGCTCTCCTACGAGCAGTACTTC	CASSLLRLSYEQYF
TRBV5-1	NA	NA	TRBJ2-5	TGCGCCAGCAGCTTTCGGGGGCGCCAAGAGACCCAGTACTTC	CASSFRGRQETQYF
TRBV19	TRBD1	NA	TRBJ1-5	TGTGCCAGTAGCCGCGGGACAGAGCGCAATCAGCCCCAGCATTTT	CASSRGTERNQPQHF
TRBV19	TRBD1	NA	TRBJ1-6	TGTGCCAGTAACCGACAGGGGTCTTCAAATTCACCCCTCCACTTT	CASNRQGSSNSPLHF
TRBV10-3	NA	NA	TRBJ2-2	TGTGCCATCAGTGATTCCAGGGCCCCCGGGGAGCTGTTTTTT	CAISDSRAPGELFF
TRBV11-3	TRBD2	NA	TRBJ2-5	TGTGCCAGCAGCTTAGTTCCCTTTTCCGGCGGGAGGGGTGAGACCCAGTACTTC	CASSLVPFSGGRGETQYF
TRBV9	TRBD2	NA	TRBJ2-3	TGTGCCAGCAGCGTACGGGGGACTAGCGGAGGGCTAGGCACAGATACGCAGTATTTT	CASSVRGTSGGLGTDTQYF
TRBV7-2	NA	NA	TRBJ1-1	TGTGCCAGCAGCTATACCGAGGGCACTGAAGCTTTCTTT	CASSYTEGTEAFF
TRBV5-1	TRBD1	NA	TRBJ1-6	TGCGCCAGCAGCTTGGCCCCGGGACAGGGGGATCCCCTCCACTTT	CASSLAPGQGDPLHF
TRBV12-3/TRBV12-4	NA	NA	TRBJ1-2	TGTGCCAGCAGTTATGTCCAGGGGATCGGCTACACCTTC	CASSYVQGIGYTF
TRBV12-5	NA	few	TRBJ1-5	TGTGCTAGTGGTCCCAGGGGTTTAGAAGGCGGGCAGCCCCAGCATTTT	CASGPRGLEGGQPQHF
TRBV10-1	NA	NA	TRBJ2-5	TGCGCCAGCAGTGATACAAGGAACAGGGAGTACCAAGAGACCCAGTACTTC	CASSDTRNREYQETQYF
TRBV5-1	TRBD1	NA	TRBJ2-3	TGCGCCAGCAGCCCCGGGCAGGGGGCGAGCACAGATACGCAGTATTTT	CASSPGQGASTDTQYF
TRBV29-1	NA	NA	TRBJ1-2	TGCAGCGTTGGACGAGGGAATGGGAGCTACACCTTC	CSVGRGNGSYTF
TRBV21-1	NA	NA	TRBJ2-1	TGTGCCAGCAGCAAAGACCCCTCTAGTCGAGGGAGGGCCCGGTCCTACAATGAGCAGTTCTTC	CASSKDPSSRGRARSYNEQFF
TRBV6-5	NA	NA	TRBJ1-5	TGTGCCAGCAGTTCCACGCCCGTACAGGTACAGCCCCAGCATTTT	CASSSTPVQVQPQHF
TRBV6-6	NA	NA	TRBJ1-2	TGTGCCAGCAGTTACTTAAAAAAACAGGGTGGCTATGGCTACACCTTC	CASSYLKKQGGYGYTF
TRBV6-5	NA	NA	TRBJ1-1	TGTGCCAGCAGTTACGGCAGGGGACGGACTGAAGCTTTCTTT	CASSYGRGRTEAFF
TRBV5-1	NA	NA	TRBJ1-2	TGCGCCAGCAGCTTGAATTGGCAGTACTATGGCTACACCTTC	CASSLNWQYYGYTF
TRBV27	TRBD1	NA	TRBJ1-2	TGTGCCAGCAGTTTAAGAACAGGGGGCGACGATGGCTACACCTTC	CASSLRTGGDDGYTF
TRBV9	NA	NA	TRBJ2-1	TGTGCCAGCAGCGTTACGGTCACCTACAATGAGCAGTTCTTC	CASSVTVTYNEQFF